The entry below gives a single T cell receptor (beta chain) sequence along with its context. The data derive from a study of blood T cell repertoires in COVID-19. Germline loops: CDR1 ENHRY, CDR2 SYGVKD. V lost 7 bases to trimming and J lost 1 base, with 10 bases between them. The CDR3 has 13 residues. The method was immunoSEQ multiplex PCR; TCRdb's version includes in-frame clones alone and lacks a portion of them. The sample consists of under 200,000 clones, approximately 86% of them appearing once. The TCR sequence derives from a man aged 60 to 69 who had recovered from COVID-19. The rearrangement joins TRBV10-3 to TRBJ1-1; D gene ambiguous. Material: peripheral blood. CDR3 coding DNA: TGTGCCATCAAATTGACATGGAACACTGAAGCTTTCTTT. It is translated as CAIKLTWNTEAFF.